This T cell receptor (beta chain) was retrieved from a study of graft-versus-host responses after intestinal transplantation. Study as a whole: Multivisceral, liver-intestinal, or isolated intestinal grafts went to recipients.

Remarks on this clone: No antigen is known for it.

Germline loops: CDR1 MGHRA, CDR2 YSYEKL. Trimming took off 2 bases at V and 1 base at J, with 8 bases between the two ends. This CDR3 has 14 residues. Sequenced by immunoSEQ multiplex PCR; TCRdb stores in-frame clones only, minus some. This sample has about 90,000 clones; over 85% occur once, and the top ten carry about 0.5%. The sample here was unstimulated CD8+ T cells sorted from spleen or lymph node cells, taken before intestinal transplant. The chain employs TRBV4-1 and TRBJ1-1; no definite D call. The clonotype was recovered from a human donor who received an intestinal transplant. The CDR3 here is CASSQSGRNTEAFF. The CDR3 DNA sequence: TGCGCCAGCAGCCAATCGGGAAGGAACACTGAAGCTTTCTTT.